This passage covers 23 T cell receptor beta chains from one sample sequenced in a study of T cell repertoires in cytomegalovirus infection. These receptors are not linked to any known antigen. TCRdb passed the reads through MiXCR, listing each CDR3 protein once. The data show around 69,000 distinct CDR3 sequences, with under 30% seen just once and 59% held by the top ten. The material sequenced was CD8+ T cells from cultured PBMCs, taken from culture after CMV antigen stimulation. These receptors were obtained from a human donor in good health (CMV status not recorded). Some clones in this sample may be carry-over from other donors' samples.

The genes are TRBV12-3 or TRBV12-4 and TRBJ1-1, with D possibly matching TRBD1 (6 bases). The CDR3 length is 14 residues. Trimming stripped 5 bases from V and 4 bases from J, with 14 bases between. CDR3 sequence: CASSGDIGGTEAFF. CDR3 sequence (DNA): TGTGCCAGCAGTGGGGACATTGGAGGCACTGAAGCTTTCTTT.

In its sample, this clonotype was seen a few times. CDR3 DNA: TGTGCCAGCAGCTTATATCTGGCTAGCGGGAGGAACCAAGAGACCCAGTACTTC. Protein sequence: CASSLYLASGRNQETQYF. The chain links TRBV7-8 to TRBJ2-5; 11 bases map to TRBD2. The trim removed 2 bases at V and 0 bases at J, leaving 8 bases unmatched. CDR1 and CDR2 (germline): SGHVS, FQNEAQ. The CDR3 has 18 residues.

This clonotype appeared many times. The rearrangement joins TRBV7-8 to TRBJ2-7; D is possibly TRBD1 or TRBD2 (5 bases each). The germline V and J ends were trimmed by 5 bases and 2 bases, with 13 bases remaining between them. Germline V CDR1 and CDR2: SGHVS, FQNEAQ. The CDR3 runs 14 residues. Here the CDR3 DNA reads TGTGCCAGCAGCGCCGGGACGGCCACCTACGAGCAGTACTTC. Translation: CASSAGTATYEQYF.

CDR3 DNA: TGTGCCAGCAGCCCAGCGGGGGAAAAACTGTTTTTT. Protein: CASSPAGEKLFF. The gene calls are TRBV7-9 and TRBJ1-4, with D unclear. Germline V gene data show CDR1 as SEHNR and CDR2 as FQNEAQ (reference sequence). V lost 5 bases and J 8 bases, leaving 9 bases between the germline ends. The CDR3 is made up of 12 amino acids.

Only a few counts were recorded for this clonotype. This rearrangement joins TRBV27 to TRBJ2-3; D uncertain. The V end lost 0 bases, the J end lost 9 bases, and 7 bases lay between the germline ends. This CDR3 contains 12 residues. Germline assignment: CDR1 MNHEY and CDR2 SMNVEV (reference sequence). The CDR3 nucleotides read TGTGCCAGCAGTTTATCAACAGTCACGCAGTATTTT. Translating gives CASSLSTVTQYF.

This clonotype was observed a single time. This may be a read error: a much more frequent sequence differs by one nucleotide. The DNA for the CDR3 is TGTGCCAGCAGGCCGACAGCCAACTATGACTACACCTTC. This translates into CASRPTANYDYTF. J is TRBJ1-2 and V is TRBV6-2 or TRBV6-3, with a possible D match to TRBD1 (5 bases). CDR1 is MNHEY, CDR2 SVGEGT, per germline. The CDR3 has 13 amino acids.

The sample holds one count of this clonotype. Germline is not matched at one junction end, which may reflect a read error. CDR3 amino acids: CASSLSFGSTYKQYF. CDR3 coding DNA: TGTGCCAGCAGTTTATCGTTCGGGAGTACCTACAAGCAGTACTTC. J is TRBJ2-7 and V is TRBV27; D possibly corresponds to TRBD2 (6 bases). The CDR3 totals 15 residues. The germline V gene encodes CDR1 MNHEY and CDR2 SMNVEV (reference sequence).

This clonotype has a handful of counts. This chain joins TRBV4-1 and TRBJ1-5; the D gene is possibly TRBD1 (5 bases). The CDR3 covers 16 residues. Germline V lookup: CDR1 MGHRA, CDR2 YSYEKL. Trimming removed 0 bases from V and 0 bases from J, with 9 bases in between. The CDR3 is CASSQDPDNSNQPQHF. The CDR3 coding sequence is TGCGCCAGCAGCCAAGACCCGGACAATAGCAATCAGCCCCAGCATTTT.

As regards this clonotype: With a much larger clone just one base away, this may be a read error. J is TRBJ2-2 and V is TRBV10-3; D unresolved. CDR3 length: 14 residues. Germline CDR1 and CDR2: ENHRY and SYGVKD. The CDR3 coding sequence is TGTGCCATCAGTGATAGCCCTGACACCAGGGAGCTGTTTTTT. This encodes CAISDSPDTRELFF.

The chain employs TRBV7-8 and TRBJ2-4; D tentatively reads TRBD1 or TRBD2 (5 bases each). Trimming took off 4 bases at V and 6 bases at J, with 13 bases between the two ends. The CDR3 has 14 amino acids. Germline CDR1 reads SGHVS; CDR2 reads FQNEAQ. CDR3 sequence: CASSSTEGRNIQYF. The CDR3 bases are TGTGCCAGCAGCTCCACAGAGGGGAGAAACATTCAGTACTTC.

The rearrangement links TRBV4-3 to TRBJ1-2; D ambiguous. Germline V gene data show CDR1 as LGHNA and CDR2 as YSLEER. CDR3 length: 13 amino acids. Trimming left V 0 bases short and J 4 bases short, with 6 bases between. In DNA, the CDR3 is TGCGCCAGCAGCCAAGACTCACGCTATGGCTACACCTTC. The encoded protein is CASSQDSRYGYTF.

The table lists this clonotype with a few counts. This rearrangement joins TRBV6-1 to TRBJ1-5, with a tentative D call TRBD1 (5 bases). CDR1 is MNHNS, CDR2 SASEGT, per germline. This CDR3 is 15 amino acids long. V was clipped by 2 bases and J by 11 bases, with 19 bases between them. The chain's CDR3 is CASSETVRGVDAQHF. In nucleotides, the CDR3 is TGTGCCAGCAGTGAAACCGTAAGAGGGGTCGACGCCCAGCATTTT.

The genes are TRBV12-3 or TRBV12-4 and TRBJ2-1, with D tentatively TRBD1 (6 bases). CDR3 length: 12 residues. Deletions cut 6 bases from V and 7 bases from J, with 10 bases between. CDR3 nucleotide sequence: TGTGCCAGCAGCTGGGACACGAATGAGCAGTTCTTC. Its protein product is CASSWDTNEQFF.

This chain links TRBV27 with TRBJ1-5, with 8 nucleotides matching TRBD1. After removal of 3 bases from V and 5 bases from J, the junction contained 3 bases not matched to a gene. The CDR3 runs 14 residues. Germline CDR1 reads MNHEY; CDR2 reads SMNVEV (reference sequence). This chain's CDR3 is CASSFGQGDQPQHF. CDR3 DNA sequence: TGTGCCAGCAGTTTTGGACAGGGCGATCAGCCCCAGCATTTT.

This clonotype was observed a few times. The rearrangement links TRBV5-4 to TRBJ2-2; D may be TRBD2 (5 bases). This CDR3 spans 17 amino acids. The V gene's germline CDR1 is SGHNT and CDR2 YYREEE (reference sequence). V was clipped by 0 bases and J by 3 bases, with 15 bases between them. The CDR3 protein is CASSLDSLGVDTGELFF. CDR3 DNA sequence: TGTGCCAGCAGCTTGGATAGCCTGGGAGTGGACACCGGGGAGCTGTTTTTT.

The CDR3 coding sequence is TGTGCCAGCAGCCAAGATTTGCAGGAAAAACTGTTTTTT. Translation: CASSQDLQEKLFF. The chain has TRBV4-2 and TRBJ1-4; D unresolved. This CDR3 has 13 residues. The germline V and J ends were trimmed by 0 bases and 8 bases, with 7 bases remaining between them. CDR1 is LGHNA, CDR2 YNFKEQ, per germline.

J is TRBJ2-5 and V is TRBV6-2 or TRBV6-3, with TRBD2 identical over 8 bases. The CDR3 spans 15 residues. Germline V gene data show CDR1 as MNHEY and CDR2 as SVGEGT. With V trimmed by 7 bases and J by 2 bases, 9 bases remained unmatched. In DNA form, the CDR3 reads TGTGCCAGCATAGTCCACCCTAGCGGGCAAGAGACCCAGTACTTC. This translates into CASIVHPSGQETQYF.

This clonotype was observed at least ten times. CDR3 nucleotide sequence: TGTGCCAGCAGGGGGGGGGGCAGGAACACTGAAGCTTTCTTT. Translation: CASRGGGRNTEAFF. The rearrangement uses TRBV7-2 and TRBJ1-1, with a weak D call TRBD1 (6 bases). The ends were cut back, 6 bases at V and 1 base at J, with 12 bases in the middle. The CDR3 totals 14 residues. In germline, CDR1 is SGHTA, CDR2 FQGNSA.

In its sample, this clonotype was seen many times. The chain joins TRBV19 to TRBJ2-5; no firm D call. The CDR3 is 15 residues long. Germline V gives CDR1 LNHDA, CDR2 SQIVND (reference sequence). V was shortened by 4 bases and J by 4 bases, with 16 bases between the two germline ends. The CDR3 loop is CASSKQMKIGETQYF. CDR3 sequence (DNA): TGTGCCAGTAGTAAGCAGATGAAGATTGGAGAGACCCAGTACTTC.

V gene TRBV9 combines with J gene TRBJ2-1, with 7 bases lining up with TRBD1. Germline V gene sequence: CDR1 SGDLS, CDR2 YYNGEE. The CDR3 loop spans 12 amino acids. V was pared by 7 bases and J by 6 bases, with 4 bases of the junction left unmatched. The CDR3 region is CASGAGGNEQFF. In DNA, the CDR3 is TGTGCCAGCGGAGCAGGGGGCAATGAGCAGTTCTTC.

At least ten counts were recorded for this clonotype. The chain recombines TRBV6-2 or TRBV6-3 with TRBJ1-1, with D uncertain. The CDR3 runs to 14 residues. Germline V CDR1 and CDR2: MNHEY, SVGEGT. V dropped 3 bases and J dropped 0 bases, with 8 bases sitting between them. CDR3 nucleotide sequence: TGTGCCAGCAGTTATTGGGCCATGAACACTGAAGCTTTCTTT. This sequence encodes CASSYWAMNTEAFF.

This clonotype was detected a few times. CDR3 residues: CASSLDGNSPLHF. The CDR3 coding sequence is TGTGCCAGCAGCTTAGACGGGAATTCACCCCTCCACTTT. V is TRBV7-9 and J is TRBJ1-6; the D is unclear. V lost 1 base and J 7 bases, leaving 5 bases between the germline ends. The CDR3 consists of 13 residues. CDR1 SEHNR and CDR2 FQNEAQ come from the germline V gene (reference sequence).

The chain links TRBV5-1 to TRBJ1-1; perhaps TRBD1 as D (5 bases). Germline V gives CDR1 SGHRS, CDR2 YFSETQ. The CDR3 spans 14 residues. V shed 2 bases and J shed 1 base, with 9 bases lying between them. CDR3 nucleotides: TGCGCCAGCAGCTTAGGGGCTGGGAACACTGAAGCTTTCTTT. Its translation: CASSLGAGNTEAFF.